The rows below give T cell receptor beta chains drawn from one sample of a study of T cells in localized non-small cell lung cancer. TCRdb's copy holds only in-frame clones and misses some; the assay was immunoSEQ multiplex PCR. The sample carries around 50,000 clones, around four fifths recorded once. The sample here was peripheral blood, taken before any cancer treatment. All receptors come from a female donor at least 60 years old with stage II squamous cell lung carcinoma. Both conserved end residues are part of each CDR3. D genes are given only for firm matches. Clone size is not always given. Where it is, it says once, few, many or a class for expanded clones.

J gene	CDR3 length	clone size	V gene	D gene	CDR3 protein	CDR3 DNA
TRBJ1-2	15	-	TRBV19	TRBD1	CASGNRGGSSYGYTF	TGTGCCAGTGGGAACCGAGGGGGCTCTAGCTATGGCTACACCTTC
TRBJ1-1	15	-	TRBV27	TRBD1	CASSSPGQARAEAFF	TGTGCCAGCAGTTCTCCGGGACAGGCCCGCGCTGAAGCTTTCTTT
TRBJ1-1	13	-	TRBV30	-	CAWSVFGGSEAFF	TGTGCCTGGAGTGTATTCGGTGGATCTGAAGCTTTCTTT
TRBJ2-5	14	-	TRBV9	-	CASSVLGGTETQYF	TGTGCCAGCAGCGTACTCGGGGGCACTGAGACCCAGTACTTC
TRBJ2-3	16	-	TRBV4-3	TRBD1	CASSQEGQGRGDTQYF	TGCGCCAGCAGCCAAGAGGGACAGGGACGAGGAGATACGCAGTATTTT
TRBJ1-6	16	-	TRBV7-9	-	CASSFRARGGNSPLHF	TGTGCCAGCAGCTTCAGGGCCCGGGGAGGCAATTCACCCCTCCACTTT
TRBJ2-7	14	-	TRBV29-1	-	CSVEDRAPGGEQYF	TGCAGCGTTGAAGATCGGGCCCCTGGGGGCGAGCAGTACTTC
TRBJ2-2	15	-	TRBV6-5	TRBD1	CASSSHRGQAGELFF	TGTGCCAGCAGCTCCCACAGGGGGCAGGCCGGGGAGCTGTTTTTT
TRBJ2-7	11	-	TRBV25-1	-	CASKSVYEQYF	TGTGCCAGCAAATCAGTTTACGAGCAGTACTTC
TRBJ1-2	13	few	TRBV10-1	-	CASSLTSGYGYTF	TGCGCCAGCAGTCTTACCTCTGGGTATGGCTACACCTTC
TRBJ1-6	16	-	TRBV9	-	CASSEGGQSTNSPLHF	TGTGCCAGCAGCGAGGGAGGACAGTCGACGAATTCACCCCTCCACTTT
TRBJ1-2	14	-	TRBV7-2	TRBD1	CASSPRQGFYGYTF	TGTGCCAGCAGCCCTAGACAGGGATTTTATGGCTACACCTTC
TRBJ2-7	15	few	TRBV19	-	CASSIGARRSNEQYF	TGTGCCAGTAGTATAGGCGCCCGAAGGAGTAACGAGCAGTACTTC
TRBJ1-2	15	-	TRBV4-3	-	CASSQAVNTFYGYTF	TGCGCCAGCAGCCAAGCGGTCAATACCTTCTATGGCTACACCTTC
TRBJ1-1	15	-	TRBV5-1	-	CASSSPTGLNTEAFF	TGCGCCAGCAGTTCTCCCACAGGGCTGAACACTGAAGCTTTCTTT
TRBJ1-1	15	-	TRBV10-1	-	CASSESTGTNTEAFF	TGCGCCAGCAGTGAGTCCACGGGGACGAACACTGAAGCTTTCTTT
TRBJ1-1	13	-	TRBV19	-	CASSILRNTEAFF	TGTGCCAGTAGTATTCTCAGAAACACTGAAGCTTTCTTT
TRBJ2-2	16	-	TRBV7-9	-	CASSSRGGGGTGELFF	TGTGCCAGCTCCTCCCGTGGGGGGGGCGGCACCGGGGAGCTGTTTTTT
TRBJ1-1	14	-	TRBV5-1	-	CASCLGTQNTEAFF	TGCGCCAGCTGCCTGGGGACACAGAACACTGAAGCTTTCTTT
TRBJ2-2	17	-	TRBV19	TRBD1	CASSKITDRARTGELFF	TGTGCCAGTAGCAAAATAACCGACAGGGCCCGGACCGGGGAGCTGTTTTTT
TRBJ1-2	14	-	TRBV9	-	CASSVVGANYGYTF	TGTGCCAGCAGCGTAGTGGGAGCAAACTATGGCTACACCTTC
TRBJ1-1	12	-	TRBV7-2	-	CASSRHGQNSFF	TGTGCCAGCAGCCGCCATGGACAGAACTCTTTCTTT
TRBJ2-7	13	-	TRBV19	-	CASSIRTPPEQYF	TGTGCCAGTAGTATAAGGACTCCACCCGAGCAGTACTTC
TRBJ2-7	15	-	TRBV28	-	CASSPLGTPPSTQYF	TGTGCCAGCAGTCCCCTCGGGACCCCCCCGAGCACGCAGTACTTC
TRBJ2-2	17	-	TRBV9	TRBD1	CASSGYRGSLNTGELFF	TGTGCCAGCAGCGGCTACAGGGGCAGCTTAAACACCGGGGAGCTGTTTTTT
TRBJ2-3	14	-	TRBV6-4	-	CASSAASLPDTQYF	TGTGCCAGCAGTGCGGCGTCCTTACCAGATACGCAGTATTTT
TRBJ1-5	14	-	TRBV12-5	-	CASGLLGGNQPQHF	TGTGCTAGTGGTTTGTTGGGTGGCAATCAGCCCCAGCATTTT
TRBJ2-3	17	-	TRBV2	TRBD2	CASSERSGGGSTDTQYF	TGTGCCAGCAGTGAAAGGAGCGGGGGGGGGAGCACAGATACGCAGTATTTT
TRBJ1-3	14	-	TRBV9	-	CASGGGGIGNTIYF	TGTGCCAGCGGCGGTGGGGGTATTGGAAACACCATATATTTT
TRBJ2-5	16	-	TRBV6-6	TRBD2	CASSRRTSGLQETQYF	TGTGCCAGCAGTCGAAGGACTAGCGGCTTACAAGAGACCCAGTACTTC
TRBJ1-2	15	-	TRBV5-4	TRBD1	CASSLQGQGVRGYTF	TGTGCCAGCAGCTTACAAGGACAGGGGGTGAGAGGCTACACCTTC
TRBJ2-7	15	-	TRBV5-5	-	CASSLEATTTYEQYF	TGTGCCAGCAGCTTGGAGGCAACCACCACCTACGAGCAGTACTTC